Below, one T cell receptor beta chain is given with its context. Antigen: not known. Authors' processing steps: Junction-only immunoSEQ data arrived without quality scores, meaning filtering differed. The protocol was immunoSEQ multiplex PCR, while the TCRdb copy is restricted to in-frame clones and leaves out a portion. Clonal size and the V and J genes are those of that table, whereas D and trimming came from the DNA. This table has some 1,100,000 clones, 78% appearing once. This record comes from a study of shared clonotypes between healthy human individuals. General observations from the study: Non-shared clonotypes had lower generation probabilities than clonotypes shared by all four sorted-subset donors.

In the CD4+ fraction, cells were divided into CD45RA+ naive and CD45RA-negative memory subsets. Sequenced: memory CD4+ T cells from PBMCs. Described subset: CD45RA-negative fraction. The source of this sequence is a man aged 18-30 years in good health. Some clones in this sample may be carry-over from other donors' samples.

In nucleotides, the CDR3 is TGTGCCAGCAGTTATTCGGCCACTAGCACAGATACGCAGTATTTT. It is translated as CASSYSATSTDTQYF. This chain connects TRBV27 to TRBJ2-3; D ambiguous. The germline V gene has CDR1 MNHEY and CDR2 SMNVEV (reference sequence). The length of the CDR3 is 15 residues. The V end lost 4 bases, the J end lost 0 bases, and 11 bases lay between the germline ends.